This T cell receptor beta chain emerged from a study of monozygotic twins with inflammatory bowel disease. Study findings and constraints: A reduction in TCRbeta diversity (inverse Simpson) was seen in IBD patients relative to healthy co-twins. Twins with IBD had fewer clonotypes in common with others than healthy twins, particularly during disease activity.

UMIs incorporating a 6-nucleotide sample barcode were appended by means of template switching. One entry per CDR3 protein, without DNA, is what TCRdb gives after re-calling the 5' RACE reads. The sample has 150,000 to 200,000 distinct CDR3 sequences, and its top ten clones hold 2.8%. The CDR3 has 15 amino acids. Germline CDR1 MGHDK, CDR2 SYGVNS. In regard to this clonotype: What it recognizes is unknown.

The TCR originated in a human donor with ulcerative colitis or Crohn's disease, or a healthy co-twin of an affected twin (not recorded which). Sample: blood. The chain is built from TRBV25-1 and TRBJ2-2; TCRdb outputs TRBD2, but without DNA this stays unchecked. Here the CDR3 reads CASSFSGSNTGELFF.